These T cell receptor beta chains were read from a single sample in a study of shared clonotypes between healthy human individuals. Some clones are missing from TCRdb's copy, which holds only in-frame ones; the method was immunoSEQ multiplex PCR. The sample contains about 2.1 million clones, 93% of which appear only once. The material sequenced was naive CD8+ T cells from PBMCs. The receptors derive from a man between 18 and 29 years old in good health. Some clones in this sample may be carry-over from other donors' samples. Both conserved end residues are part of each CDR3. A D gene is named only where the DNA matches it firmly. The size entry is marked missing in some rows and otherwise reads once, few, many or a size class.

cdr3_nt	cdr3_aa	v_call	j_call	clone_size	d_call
TGTGCCAGTAGTATCTCTCCTTTTCAGCCCCAGCATTTT	CASSISPFQPQHF	TRBV19	TRBJ1-5	-	-
TGTGCCAGCAGCTTATTTGGACAGTCTTCTGGGACCGGGGAGCTGTTTTTT	CASSLFGQSSGTGELFF	TRBV5-6	TRBJ2-2	-	-
TGTGCCAGCAGCATCCGGGACAGATCCTACGAGCAGTACTTC	CASSIRDRSYEQYF	TRBV11-2	TRBJ2-7	-	TRBD1
TGTGCCACGGGACAGGGGAACACCGGGGAGCTGTTTTTT	CATGQGNTGELFF	TRBV27	TRBJ2-2	once	TRBD1
TGTGCCAGTTCTGCCAGGGGATCCTACAATGAGCAGTTCTTC	CASSARGSYNEQFF	TRBV27	TRBJ2-1	-	-
TGTGCCAGCAGTATCCTTTCCACCGGGGAGCTGTTTTTT	CASSILSTGELFF	TRBV6-1	TRBJ2-2	-	-
TGCGCCAGCAGCCTCTTGACCGGGACAGACTCCTACGAGCAGTACTTC	CASSLLTGTDSYEQYF	TRBV4-1	TRBJ2-7	-	TRBD1
TGTGCCAGCAGCCCCCGAGCTAGCACAGATACGCAGTATTTT	CASSPRASTDTQYF	TRBV4-2	TRBJ2-3	-	-
TGCGCCAGCAGCCCGACAGGCCAAGAGACCCAGTACTTC	CASSPTGQETQYF	TRBV4-1	TRBJ2-5	once	-
TGTGCCTGGACTCCGGGACAGGGGAACAATCAGCCCCAGCATTTT	CAWTPGQGNNQPQHF	TRBV30	TRBJ1-5	-	TRBD1
TGTGCCAGCAGTACGTATGGCTACACCTTC	CASSTYGYTF	TRBV25-1	TRBJ1-2	-	-
TGTGCCAGTCGAGCAACTAATGAAAAACTGTTTTTT	CASRATNEKLFF	TRBV28	TRBJ1-4	-	-
TGTGCCAGCAGTATAAGCGGCACCTACGAGCAGTACTTC	CASSISGTYEQYF	TRBV6-1	TRBJ2-7	-	-
TGTGCCAGCAGTTTCGTGCGGGGCGAGCAGTACTTC	CASSFVRGEQYF	TRBV27	TRBJ2-7	-	-
TGTGCCAGCAGCTTGGCTATCAAATCACCGGGACTGACTGAGCAGTTCTTC	CASSLAIKSPGLTEQFF	TRBV5-8	TRBJ2-1	-	-
TGTGCCAGCAGCCGGATCCCTAGCGGGAGGGCGGAGGAGCAGTACTTC	CASSRIPSGRAEEQYF	TRBV27	TRBJ2-7	-	TRBD2
TGTGCCACCAGCAGCGAGACAGGATCCTACGAGCAGTACTTC	CATSSETGSYEQYF	TRBV15	TRBJ2-7	-	-
TGTGCCAGCAGCCCAGGCCTAGCGGGAGGTAACGAGCAGTACTTC	CASSPGLAGGNEQYF	TRBV7-6	TRBJ2-7	once	TRBD2
TGCGCCAGCAGCCAAGAGAGGACTAGCGTCCAACCCTACAATGAGCAGTTCTTC	CASSQERTSVQPYNEQFF	TRBV4-3	TRBJ2-1	once	TRBD2
TGTGCCAGCAGCCCCCGGGGGGAGTTTCTCTACGAGCAGTACTTC	CASSPRGEFLYEQYF	TRBV11-2	TRBJ2-7	-	TRBD2
TGTGCCAGCAGTCCGACGACCGGGACATTTTTGCCCCGAGACTACGAGCAGTACTTC	CASSPTTGTFLPRDYEQYF	TRBV27	TRBJ2-7	-	-
TGTGCCAGCAGCTTAGCCCTGGAGACCCAGTACTTC	CASSLALETQYF	TRBV7-9	TRBJ2-5	-	-
TGTGCCAGCAGTGAGGGACAGAGCTATCAGCCCCAGCATTTT	CASSEGQSYQPQHF	TRBV6-1	TRBJ1-5	-	TRBD1
TGCGCCAGCAGCTTGGACAGGGTGTCCGGCGAGCAGTACTTC	CASSLDRVSGEQYF	TRBV5-1	TRBJ2-7	-	-
TGCGCCAGCAGCCAAGTTCAAGGCGTGACAGGGGGCCACTATGGCTACACCTTC	CASSQVQGVTGGHYGYTF	TRBV4-1	TRBJ1-2	-	TRBD1
TGTGCTAGTGGTTACCAATTGCCCCATAGAGGAGGGACTGAAGCTTTCTTT	CASGYQLPHRGGTEAFF	TRBV12-5	TRBJ1-1	-	-
TGTGCCAGTAGTATAGGGGTGAACACCATATATTTT	CASSIGVNTIYF	TRBV19	TRBJ1-3	-	-
TGTGCCAGCAGGCCCGCCTTCGGTAGGGGGGAGCTGTTTTTT	CASRPAFGRGELFF	TRBV6-4	TRBJ2-2	-	-
TGTGCCAGCACCCCTGAGGGGGACAGGGGATGGGATACGCAGTATTTT	CASTPEGDRGWDTQYF	TRBV28	TRBJ2-3	-	TRBD1
TGTGCCAGCACCACCGGGCTCCCGGGCGACAATGAGCAGTTCTTC	CASTTGLPGDNEQFF	TRBV28	TRBJ2-1	once	-
TGTGCCAGCGGGGCCCCAACGGGCGGGACTCCCGACTACGAGCAGTACTTC	CASGAPTGGTPDYEQYF	TRBV7-9	TRBJ2-7	-	-
TGTGCCAGCAGCTTGGGTCCCCAACTCGGTTATGGCTACACCTTC	CASSLGPQLGYGYTF	TRBV5-8	TRBJ1-2	-	-
TGTGCCAGCAGCGCCGGACAGGGGGATTTACCCCTTGATGGAAACACCATATATTTT	CASSAGQGDLPLDGNTIYF	TRBV9	TRBJ1-3	-	TRBD1
TGCAGCGACCTCAGGGAGGGGGGGACCCAGTACTTC	CSDLREGGTQYF	TRBV29-1	TRBJ2-5	-	-
TGTGCCATCAGTGAGGGACAGGGAGGCTACGAGCAGTACTTC	CAISEGQGGYEQYF	TRBV10-3	TRBJ2-7	-	TRBD1
TGTGCCAGCAGTGAGTCCGGACTAGCCCTCGGTCAGACCCAGTACTTC	CASSESGLALGQTQYF	TRBV25-1	TRBJ2-5	once	TRBD2
TGTGCCAGCAGCGTAGACCAGAACACTGAAGCTTTCTTT	CASSVDQNTEAFF	TRBV9	TRBJ1-1	-	-
TGTGCCAGCAGTTTGTACCCCAGCGAGCAGTTCTTC	CASSLYPSEQFF	TRBV27	TRBJ2-1	-	-
TGTGCCAGCAGTTTACTAGCGGGAGTGTGGTACGAGCAGTACTTC	CASSLLAGVWYEQYF	TRBV27	TRBJ2-7	-	TRBD2
TGTGCCAGCAGAATCCTACCGAAAGAAGCAAGGACAGGGGCATCGGTTCAGCCCCAGCATTTT	CASRILPKEARTGASVQPQHF	TRBV27	TRBJ1-5	once	TRBD1
TGTGCCAGCAGCTTAGGGGGGTGGCGCGAGCAGTACTTC	CASSLGGWREQYF	TRBV11-2	TRBJ2-7	-	-
TGTGCCAGCAGCTCTGGACACGCCGCTTCGAACACTGAAGCTTTCTTT	CASSSGHAASNTEAFF	TRBV7-8	TRBJ1-1	-	-
TGTGCCAACCGGGACAGATCCTACGAGCAGTACTTC	CANRDRSYEQYF	TRBV28	TRBJ2-7	-	TRBD1
TGTGCCAGCAGCTTGGCCAGGCGGCCTGAAGCTTTCTTT	CASSLARRPEAFF	TRBV5-4	TRBJ1-1	once	-
TGTGCCAGCAGTTTAATGTTCCCCGGGACGGCGAACACTGAAGCTTTCTTT	CASSLMFPGTANTEAFF	TRBV28	TRBJ1-1	-	-
TGTGCCAGCAGCCGACAGGGATACAGGGGGACGAACACCGGGGAGCTGTTTTTT	CASSRQGYRGTNTGELFF	TRBV13	TRBJ2-2	-	TRBD1
TGTGCCAGCATGGGACTGAACACCGGGGAGCTGTTTTTT	CASMGLNTGELFF	TRBV27	TRBJ2-2	-	-
TGCAGCGTTGAAGGATGGACAGGGATCAACTATGGCTACACCTTC	CSVEGWTGINYGYTF	TRBV29-1	TRBJ1-2	-	TRBD1
TGTGCCAGCAGCTTGCGGGAGAACACAGATACGCAGTATTTT	CASSLRENTDTQYF	TRBV7-9	TRBJ2-3	-	TRBD2